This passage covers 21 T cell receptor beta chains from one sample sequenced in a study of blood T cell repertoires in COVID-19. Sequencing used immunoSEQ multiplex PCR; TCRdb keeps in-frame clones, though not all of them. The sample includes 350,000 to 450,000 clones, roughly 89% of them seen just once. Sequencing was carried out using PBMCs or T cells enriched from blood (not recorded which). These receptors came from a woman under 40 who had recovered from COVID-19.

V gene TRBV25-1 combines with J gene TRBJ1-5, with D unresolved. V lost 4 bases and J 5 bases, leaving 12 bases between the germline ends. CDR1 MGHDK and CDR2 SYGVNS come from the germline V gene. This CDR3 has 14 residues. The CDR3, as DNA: TGTGCCAGCAGTGGCACAGAGTCGGATCAGCCCCAGCATTTT. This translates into CASSGTESDQPQHF.

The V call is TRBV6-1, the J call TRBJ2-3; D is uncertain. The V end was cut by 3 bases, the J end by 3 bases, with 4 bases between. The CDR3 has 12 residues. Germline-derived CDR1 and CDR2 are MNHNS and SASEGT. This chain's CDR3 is CASSDPTDTQYF. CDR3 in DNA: TGTGCCAGCAGTGATCCAACAGATACGCAGTATTTT.

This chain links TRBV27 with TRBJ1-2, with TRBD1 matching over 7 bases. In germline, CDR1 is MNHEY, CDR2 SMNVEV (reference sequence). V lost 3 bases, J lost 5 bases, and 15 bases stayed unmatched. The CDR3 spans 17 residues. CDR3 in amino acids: CASSLGQGGPSGYGYTF. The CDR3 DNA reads TGTGCCAGCAGTTTGGGGCAGGGGGGACCCTCGGGGTATGGCTACACCTTC.

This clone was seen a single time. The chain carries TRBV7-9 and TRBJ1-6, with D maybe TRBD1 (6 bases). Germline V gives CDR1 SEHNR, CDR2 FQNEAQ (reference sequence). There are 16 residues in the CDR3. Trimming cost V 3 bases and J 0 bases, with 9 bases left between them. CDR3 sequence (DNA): TGTGCCAGCAGCTTTCTCAGGGGCTCCTATAATTCACCCCTCCACTTT. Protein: CASSFLRGSYNSPLHF.

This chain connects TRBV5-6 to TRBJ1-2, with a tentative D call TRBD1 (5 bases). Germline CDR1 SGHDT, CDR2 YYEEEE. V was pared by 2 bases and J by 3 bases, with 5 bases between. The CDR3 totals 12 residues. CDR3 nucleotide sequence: TGTGCCAGCAGCTTCAGGGACTATGGCTACACCTTC. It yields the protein CASSFRDYGYTF.

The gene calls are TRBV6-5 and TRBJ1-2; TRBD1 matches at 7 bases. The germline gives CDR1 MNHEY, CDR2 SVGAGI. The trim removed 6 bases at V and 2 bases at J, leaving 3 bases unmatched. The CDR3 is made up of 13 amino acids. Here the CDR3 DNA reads TGTGCCAGCAGATTGACAGGGAACTATGGCTACACCTTC. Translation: CASRLTGNYGYTF.

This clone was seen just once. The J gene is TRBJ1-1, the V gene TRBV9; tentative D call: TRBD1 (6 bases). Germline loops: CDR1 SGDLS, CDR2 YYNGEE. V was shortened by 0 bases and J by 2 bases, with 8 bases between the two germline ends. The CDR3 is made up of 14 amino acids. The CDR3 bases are TGTGCCAGCAGCGTAGGGGACACCAACACTGAAGCTTTCTTT. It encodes CASSVGDTNTEAFF. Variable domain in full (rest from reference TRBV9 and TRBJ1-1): DSGVTQTPKHLITATGQRVTLRCSPRSGDLSVYWYQQSLDQGLQFLIQYYNGEERAKGNILERFSAQQFPDLHSELNLSSLELGDSALYFCASSVGDTNTEAFFGQGTRLTVV.

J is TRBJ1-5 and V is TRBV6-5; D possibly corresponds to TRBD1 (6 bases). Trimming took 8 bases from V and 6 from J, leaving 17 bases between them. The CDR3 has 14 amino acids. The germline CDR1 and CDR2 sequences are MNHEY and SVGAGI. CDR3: CASRGQGLGQPQHF. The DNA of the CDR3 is TGTGCCAGCCGCGGGCAGGGGTTGGGTCAGCCCCAGCATTTT.

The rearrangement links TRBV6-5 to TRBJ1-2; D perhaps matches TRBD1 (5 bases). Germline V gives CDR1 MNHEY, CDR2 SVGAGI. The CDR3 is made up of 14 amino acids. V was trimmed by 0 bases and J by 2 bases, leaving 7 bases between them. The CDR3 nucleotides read TGTGCCAGCAGTTACTCGACAGACAACTATGGCTACACCTTC. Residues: CASSYSTDNYGYTF.

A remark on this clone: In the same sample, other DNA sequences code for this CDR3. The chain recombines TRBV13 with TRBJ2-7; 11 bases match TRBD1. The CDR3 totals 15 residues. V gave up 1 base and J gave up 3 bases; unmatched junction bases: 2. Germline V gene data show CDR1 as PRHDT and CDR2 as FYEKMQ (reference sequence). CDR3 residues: CASSLEGQGVYEQYF. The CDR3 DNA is TGTGCCAGCAGCTTAGAGGGACAGGGGGTCTACGAGCAGTACTTC.

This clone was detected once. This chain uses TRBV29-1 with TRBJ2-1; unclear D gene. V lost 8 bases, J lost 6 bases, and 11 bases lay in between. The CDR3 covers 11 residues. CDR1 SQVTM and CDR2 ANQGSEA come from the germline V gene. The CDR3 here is CSSTGGNEQFF. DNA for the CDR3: TGCAGCTCCACCGGTGGCAATGAGCAGTTCTTC.

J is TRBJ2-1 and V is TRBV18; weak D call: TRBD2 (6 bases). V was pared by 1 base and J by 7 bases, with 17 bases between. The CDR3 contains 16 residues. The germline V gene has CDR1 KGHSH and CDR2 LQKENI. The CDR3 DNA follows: TGTGCCAGCTCACCACGAGGGCTAGGGGCGGGGAATGAGCAGTTCTTC. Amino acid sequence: CASSPRGLGAGNEQFF.

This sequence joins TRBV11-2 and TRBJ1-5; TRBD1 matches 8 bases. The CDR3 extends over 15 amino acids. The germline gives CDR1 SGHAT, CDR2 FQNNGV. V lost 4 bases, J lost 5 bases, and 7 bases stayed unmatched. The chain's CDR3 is CASSSGTGGDQPQHF. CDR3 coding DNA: TGTGCCAGCAGCTCTGGGACAGGCGGTGATCAGCCCCAGCATTTT.

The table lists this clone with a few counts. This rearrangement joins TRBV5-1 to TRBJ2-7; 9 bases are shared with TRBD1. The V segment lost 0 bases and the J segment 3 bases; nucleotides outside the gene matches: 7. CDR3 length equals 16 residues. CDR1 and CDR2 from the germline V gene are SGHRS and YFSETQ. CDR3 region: CASSLARTGVGYEQYF. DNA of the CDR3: TGCGCCAGCAGCTTGGCGCGGACAGGGGTCGGCTACGAGCAGTACTTC.

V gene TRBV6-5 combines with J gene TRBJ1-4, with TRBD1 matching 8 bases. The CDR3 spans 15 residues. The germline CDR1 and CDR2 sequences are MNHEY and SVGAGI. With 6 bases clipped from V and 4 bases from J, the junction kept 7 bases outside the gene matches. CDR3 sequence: CASRPRGQVNEKLFF. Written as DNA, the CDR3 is TGTGCCAGCAGACCCAGGGGACAGGTTAATGAAAAACTGTTTTTT.

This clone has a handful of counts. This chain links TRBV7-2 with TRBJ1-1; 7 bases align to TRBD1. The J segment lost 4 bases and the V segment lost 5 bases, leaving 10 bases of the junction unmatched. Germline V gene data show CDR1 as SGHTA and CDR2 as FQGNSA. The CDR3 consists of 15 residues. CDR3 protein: CASSPGGPSRTEAFF. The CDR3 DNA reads TGTGCCAGCAGCCCAGGGGGGCCGTCCCGCACTGAAGCTTTCTTT.

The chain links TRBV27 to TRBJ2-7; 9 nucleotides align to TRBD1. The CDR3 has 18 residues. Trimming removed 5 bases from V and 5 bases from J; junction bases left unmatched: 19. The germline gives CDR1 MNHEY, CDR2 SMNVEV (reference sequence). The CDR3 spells CASSPLYSNRGRGDEQYF. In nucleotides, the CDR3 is TGTGCCAGCAGTCCCCTATACTCAAACAGGGGGCGTGGGGACGAGCAGTACTTC.

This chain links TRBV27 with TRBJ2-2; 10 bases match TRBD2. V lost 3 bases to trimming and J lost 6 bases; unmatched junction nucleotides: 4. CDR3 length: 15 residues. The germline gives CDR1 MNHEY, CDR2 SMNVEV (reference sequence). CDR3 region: CASSLASGRPGELFF. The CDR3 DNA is TGTGCCAGCAGTTTGGCTAGCGGGAGACCCGGGGAGCTGTTTTTT.

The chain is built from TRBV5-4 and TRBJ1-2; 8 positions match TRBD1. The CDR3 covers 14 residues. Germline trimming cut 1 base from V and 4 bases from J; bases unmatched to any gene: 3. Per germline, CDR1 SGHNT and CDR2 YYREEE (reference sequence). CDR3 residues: CASSLRTGSYGYTF. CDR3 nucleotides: TGTGCCAGCAGCTTGCGGACAGGGAGCTATGGCTACACCTTC.

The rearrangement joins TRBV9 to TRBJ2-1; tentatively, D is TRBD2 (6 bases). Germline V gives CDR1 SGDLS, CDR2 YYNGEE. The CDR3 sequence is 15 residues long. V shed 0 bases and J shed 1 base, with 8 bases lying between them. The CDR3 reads CASSVGTNSYNEQFF. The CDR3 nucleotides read TGTGCCAGCAGCGTAGGGACTAATTCCTACAATGAGCAGTTCTTC.

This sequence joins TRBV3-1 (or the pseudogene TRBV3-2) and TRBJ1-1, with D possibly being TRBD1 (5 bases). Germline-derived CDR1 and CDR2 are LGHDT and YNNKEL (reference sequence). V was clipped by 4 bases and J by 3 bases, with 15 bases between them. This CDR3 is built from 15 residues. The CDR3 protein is CASSLRIGGYTEAFF. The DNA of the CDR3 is TGTGCCAGCAGCCTTAGGATCGGGGGTTACACTGAAGCTTTCTTT.